This TCR beta chain comes out of a study of CD8 T cells in ankylosing spondylitis. Points from the study as a whole: A TCR beta motif of about 8 highly homologous variants appeared characteristic of ankylosing spondylitis blood.

This CDR3 is 19 amino acids long. CDR1 is DFQATT, CDR2 SNEGSKA, per germline (reference sequence). Trimming took 3 bases from V and 5 from J; bases not matched to a gene: 22. This clonotype was counted between two and nine times. Its antigen is currently unknown. Libraries for TCR beta were made by quantitative 5'-RACE with molecular barcodes. In TCRdb, the 5' RACE reads were re-called with MiXCR into one record per CDR3 protein. The table lists a few hundred thousand distinct CDR3 sequences, under 20% of them singletons, with approximately 0.97% in the top ten. Sequenced: blood, either unsorted or a sorted T cell fraction (not recorded which). The genes are TRBV20-1 and TRBJ2-1; 7 bases match TRBD2. The source is a male donor with ankylosing spondylitis. CDR3 in amino acids: CSASRYAKRTSSLDNEQFF. DNA of the CDR3: TGCAGTGCTAGTCGGTATGCCAAAAGGACTAGTTCACTAGACAATGAGCAGTTCTTC.